The T cell receptor (beta chain) under discussion was sequenced for a study of blood T cell repertoires in COVID-19. Background on the study: Researchers got acute and convalescent COVID-19 samples from the United States, Italy and Spain. T cells, B-cell-depleted T cells, or PBMCs supplied cDNA or gDNA.

How the authors handled the data: Quantification of nucleated cells was approximated via reference gene primer amplification. Sequencing used immunoSEQ multiplex PCR; TCRdb keeps in-frame clones, though not all of them. The V and J calls and clone size are taken from that table; D and trimming were inferred from the DNA. This table has around 220,000 clones, roughly 84% appearing once. Living in 24 US areas, the participants were between 18 and 89 years of age. This receptor was taken from a middle-aged woman who had recovered from COVID-19. Sample: PBMCs or T cells enriched from blood (not recorded which).

CDR3 coding DNA: TGTGCCAGCTCACCAGGGCAGAAAGAGACCCAGTACTTC. It specifies CASSPGQKETQYF. The V gene is TRBV18, the J gene TRBJ2-5, with unresolved D. Germline V gives CDR1 KGHSH, CDR2 LQKENI. The germline V and J ends were trimmed by 2 bases and 3 bases, with 7 bases remaining between them. The CDR3 sequence is 13 residues long.